Presented here are 21 T cell receptor beta chains from one specimen sequenced in a study of CXCR3-negative and CXCR3-positive naive CD8 T cells. The method, 5' RACE with UMI labels, was used to prepare the TRB cDNA libraries. TCRdb re-called the 5' RACE reads; one entry per CDR3 protein, DNA not given. The table lists tens of thousands of distinct CDR3 sequences. The sample taken for sequencing was naive CXCR3- CD8+ T cells from blood. The subset is: CD45RO-CCR7+CD27+CD95- naive CD8+ T cells lacking CXCR3 (TNR3-). Every receptor here comes from a human donor in good health. Some clones in this sample may be carry-over from other donors' samples.

The rearrangement links TRBV14 to TRBJ2-1; the D call from TCRdb, TRBD1, cannot be confirmed without DNA. Germline CDR1 SGHDN, CDR2 FVKESK. The CDR3 is 17 amino acids. The CDR3 loop reads CASSQELARGNYNEQFF.

The genes are TRBV7-9 and TRBJ1-1; TCRdb names TRBD1, which stays unverified in the absence of DNA. The germline gives CDR1 SEHNR, CDR2 FQNEAQ (reference sequence). The CDR3 extends over 16 amino acids. The CDR3 sequence: CASSLPRQGSETEAFF.

The genes are TRBV7-9 and TRBJ2-1; checking the TCRdb D call of TRBD1 is not possible without DNA. Germline CDR1 and CDR2: SEHNR and FQNEAQ (reference sequence). The CDR3 covers 17 residues. The CDR3 loop is CASSSDRTTGSYNEQFF.

V is TRBV6-4 and J is TRBJ1-1; TCRdb gives TRBD1 as the D gene, but with no DNA this cannot be confirmed. The CDR3 has 14 residues. Germline CDR1 is MRHNA and CDR2 is SNTAGT. The CDR3: CASSDGTGQAKAFF.

The V and J genes are TRBV12-3 or TRBV12-4 and TRBJ2-5; TCRdb outputs TRBD1, but without DNA this stays unchecked. The CDR3 loop spans 14 amino acids. This CDR3 is CASSFGPGGETQYF.

The V gene is TRBV3-1, the J gene TRBJ2-1; TCRdb's D call, TRBD2, is unchecked because there is no DNA. From germline, CDR1 is LGHDT and CDR2 YNNKEL (reference sequence). The CDR3 covers 16 residues. The CDR3 here is CASSQPGLAGDNEQFF.

The chain recombines TRBV11-2 with TRBJ1-3; TCRdb selects TRBD1, and the lack of DNA leaves this call unchecked. Looked up from germline, CDR1 is SGHAT and CDR2 is FQNNGV. This CDR3 has 12 amino acids. The CDR3 reads CASSPGGNTIYF.

The chain couples TRBV29-1 to TRBJ2-5; no DNA is available, so the TRBD1 call from TCRdb remains unchecked. The CDR3 runs 13 residues. Per the germline V gene, CDR1 is SQVTM and CDR2 is ANQGSEA. CDR3 region: CSVDQGIQETQYF.

The chain uses TRBV28 and TRBJ2-7. The CDR3 length is 13 residues. CDR1 and CDR2 (germline): MDHEN, SYDVKM. This CDR3 reads CASSLRNSYEQYF.

CDR3 residues: CASSLASGSSYEQYF. The genes are TRBV7-9 and TRBJ2-7. The CDR3 consists of 15 residues. Germline-derived CDR1 and CDR2 are SEHNR and FQNEAQ (reference sequence).

CDR3 protein: CATSGGGIGELFF. V gene TRBV15 combines with J gene TRBJ2-2; the D call of TRBD1 rests on TCRdb alone, since no DNA is present to check it. This CDR3 spans 13 amino acids. The germline V gene encodes CDR1 LNHNV and CDR2 YYDKDF (reference sequence).

The V gene is TRBV7-2, the J gene TRBJ2-3; TCRdb outputs TRBD2, but without DNA this stays unchecked. Germline lookup yields CDR1 SGHTA and CDR2 FQGNSA. The length of the CDR3 is 18 residues. The CDR3: CASSPVGLHSRNTDTQYF.

The chain uses TRBV20-1 and TRBJ2-3; TCRdb outputs TRBD2, but without DNA this stays unchecked. The CDR3 runs to 14 residues. CDR1 is DFQATT, CDR2 SNEGSKA, per germline (reference sequence). The CDR3 is CSASKLAGGDTQYF.

The chain employs TRBV12-3 or TRBV12-4 and TRBJ1-2; TCRdb gives TRBD1 as the D gene, but with no DNA this cannot be confirmed. This CDR3 spans 15 amino acids. The CDR3 sequence is CASSSGTGVNYGYTF.

V gene TRBV27 combines with J gene TRBJ2-5; the TRBD1 assignment by TCRdb is unverifiable without DNA. The germline gives CDR1 MNHEY, CDR2 SMNVEV (reference sequence). This CDR3 is built from 14 residues. The CDR3 here is CASSLDRGEETQYF.

The chain uses TRBV5-5 and TRBJ1-5; without DNA, the TCRdb call of TRBD1 cannot be checked. This CDR3 is 14 amino acids long. Germline values: CDR1 SGHKS, CDR2 YYEKEE (reference sequence). The CDR3 reads CASRGQESNQPQHF.

The chain combines TRBV7-9 with TRBJ1-1; as DNA is missing, the TRBD1 call by TCRdb cannot be tested. Germline values: CDR1 SEHNR, CDR2 FQNEAQ (reference sequence). The CDR3 length is 16 residues. CDR3 sequence reads: CASSLTPGQGETEAFF.

V usage is TRBV7-7 and J usage is TRBJ2-2; TCRdb names TRBD1, which stays unverified in the absence of DNA. The germline gives CDR1 SSHAT, CDR2 FNYEAQ (reference sequence). The CDR3 extends over 14 amino acids. The CDR3 region is CASSPLSDTGELFF.

The chain carries TRBV19 and TRBJ2-2; absent DNA, TCRdb's TRBD1 call cannot be checked. Germline lookup yields CDR1 LNHDA and CDR2 SQIVND (reference sequence). The CDR3 has 14 amino acids. The CDR3 is CASSIGGGTGELFF.

The genes are TRBV4-1 and TRBJ2-3. The CDR3 has 15 residues. In germline, CDR1 is MGHRA, CDR2 YSYEKL. CDR3 sequence reads: CASSQDGVASDTQYF.

The chain couples TRBV11-3 to TRBJ2-3; TCRdb designates TRBD1, a call that cannot be tested without DNA. This CDR3 contains 15 residues. Germline CDR1 SGHNT, CDR2 YENEEA. Here the CDR3 reads CASSTYRGLTDTQYF. Full variable domain (outside the CDR3, taken from reference TRBV11-3 and TRBJ2-3): EAGVVQSPRYKIIEKKQPVAFWCNPISGHNTLYWYLQNLGQGPELLIRYENEEAVDDSQLPKDRFSAERLKGVDSTLKIQPAELGDSAVYLCASSTYRGLTDTQYFGPGTRLTVL.